These 4 T cell receptor beta chains were sequenced from one sample in a study of a mutant IDH1 vaccine in newly diagnosed glioma. Sequencing used immunoSEQ multiplex PCR; TCRdb keeps in-frame clones, though not all of them. This sample has tens of thousands of clones; roughly 80% occur once, and the top ten carry 1.8%. Time point indicated: baseline, week 1 (first vaccination visit). Treatment specified: pre-vaccination baseline after standard-of-care therapy. The specimen was PBMCs, collected from a glioma patient treated with radiotherapy, temozolomide or both. Receptors originate from a woman aged 40 to 50 with glioma.

This chain connects TRBV7-9 to TRBJ1-5; 8 bases match TRBD1. The CDR3 loop spans 15 amino acids. Looked up from germline, CDR1 is SEHNR and CDR2 is FQNEAQ (reference sequence). The ends lost 5 bases at V and 6 bases at J; junction bases unmatched: 9. CDR3 sequence: CASSLTGEAGQPQHF. The CDR3 coding sequence is TGTGCCAGCAGCCTGACAGGGGAGGCAGGTCAGCCCCAGCATTTT.

V and J are TRBV21-1 and TRBJ2-7; the table's D call, TRBD1, has no DNA check behind it. TRBV21-1 is shown as a pseudogene. CDR3 length equals 19 residues. CDR3 sequence (DNA): TGTGCCAGCAGCAAAGCGCCCAGGGCCCTAGGCAGAACCTTCTACGAGCAGTACTTC. It is translated as CASSKAPRALGRTFYEQYF.

The rearrangement uses TRBV2 and TRBJ1-5; 8 nucleotides align to TRBD1. There are 14 residues in the CDR3. With 5 bases clipped from V and 4 bases from J, the junction kept 4 bases outside the gene matches. CDR1 and CDR2 from the germline V gene are SNHLY and FYNNEI. CDR3 nucleotides: TGTGCCAGCAGTTCCCGGACAGGGAATCAGCCCCAGCATTTT. Its translation is CASSSRTGNQPQHF.

This sequence joins TRBV5-1 and TRBJ1-3; D gene unclear. The CDR3 covers 16 residues. The ends were cut back, 3 bases at V and 4 bases at J, with 17 bases in the middle. CDR1 SGHRS and CDR2 YFSETQ come from the germline V gene. CDR3 DNA sequence: TGCGCCAGCAGCTCTCTAGTAGGACCGCAAGGAAACACCATATATTTT. Its protein is CASSSLVGPQGNTIYF. Complete variable domain (other parts from reference TRBV5-1 and TRBJ1-3): KAGVTQTPRYLIKTRGQQVTLSCSPISGHRSVSWYQQTPGQGLQFLFEYFSETQRNKGNFPGRFSGRQFSNSRSEMNVSTLELGDSALYLCASSSLVGPQGNTIYFGEGSWLTVV.